These 13 T cell receptor beta chains share one sample of origin, sequenced in a study of T cell repertoires in cytomegalovirus infection. No antigen is known for these receptors. TCRdb redid the calling of the reads with MiXCR, one entry per CDR3 protein. Of approximately 590,000 distinct CDR3 sequences listed, approximately 40% were seen once; the top ten hold 48%. Sequencing used cultured PBMCs, obtained from culture after CMV antigen stimulation. Source of these receptors: a human donor in good health (CMV status not recorded). Some clones in this sample may be carry-over from other donors' samples.

This clonotype has just a few counts. V and J are TRBV7-2 and TRBJ2-7; the match to TRBD2 covers 7 bases. From germline, CDR1 is SGHTA and CDR2 FQGNSA. V lost 4 bases to trimming and J lost 3 bases; unmatched junction nucleotides: 9. The CDR3 consists of 15 residues. CDR3 residues: CASSSPRDYFYEQYF. DNA for the CDR3: TGTGCCAGCAGCTCCCCCCGGGACTACTTCTACGAGCAGTACTTC.

The rearrangement joins TRBV6-1 to TRBJ2-7; tentative D call: TRBD2 (6 bases). CDR1 MNHNS and CDR2 SASEGT come from the germline V gene. This CDR3 has 13 residues. V was pared by 6 bases and J by 2 bases, with 11 bases between. The CDR3 sequence: CASSVGRAYEQYF. The DNA for the CDR3 is TGTGCCAGCAGCGTCGGGAGAGCCTACGAGCAGTACTTC.

The sample holds a few counts of this clonotype. The CDR3 DNA sequence: TGTGCCAGCAGTCGTAGCCCTGGAGATGAGCAGTTCTTC. This translates into CASSRSPGDEQFF. V gene TRBV7-6 combines with J gene TRBJ2-1; D unresolved. V lost 6 bases and J lost 8, with 14 bases in between. The germline V gene has CDR1 SGHVS and CDR2 FNYEAQ. This CDR3 contains 13 residues.

A few counts support this clonotype. CDR3 in DNA: TGTGCCAGCAGCGTGGCGGCAATTAACTATGGCTACACCTTC. As protein: CASSVAAINYGYTF. The V call is TRBV9, the J call TRBJ1-2; the D is unclear. The germline V gene has CDR1 SGDLS and CDR2 YYNGEE. The CDR3 spans 14 residues. V was clipped by 2 bases and J by 1 base, with 9 bases between them.

The chain joins TRBV7-8 to TRBJ2-7, with a tentative D call TRBD1 (5 bases). The V and J ends lost 5 bases and 2 bases respectively, with 16 bases between them. Germline V gene data show CDR1 as SGHVS and CDR2 as FQNEAQ. CDR3 length: 15 residues. Here the CDR3 DNA reads TGTGCCAGCAGCCCCATGACAGCGATTACCTACGAGCAGTACTTC. Its translation is CASSPMTAITYEQYF.

The genes are TRBV2 and TRBJ1-1; 8 bases are shared with TRBD1. From germline, CDR1 is SNHLY and CDR2 FYNNEI. The length of the CDR3 is 13 residues. Trimming cost V 10 bases and J 5 bases; bases outside gene matches: 9. The CDR3 spells CAIAGGALTEAFF. CDR3 DNA: TGTGCCATCGCAGGGGGCGCACTAACTGAAGCTTTCTTT.

This clonotype was counted between two and nine times. V and J are TRBV28 and TRBJ2-1; the D is unclear. Between the trimmed V and J ends, which lost 6 bases and 8 bases, there was a span of 11 bases. The CDR3 runs to 12 residues. Germline CDR1 MDHEN, CDR2 SYDVKM. The CDR3 reads CASSRLNHEQFF. The CDR3 nucleotides read TGTGCCAGCAGCCGCCTTAACCATGAGCAGTTCTTC.

In its sample, this clonotype was seen a few times. This chain links TRBV6-2 or TRBV6-3 with TRBJ1-2; 7 bases match TRBD1. CDR3 size: 16 residues. Germline V lookup: CDR1 MNHEY, CDR2 SVGEGT. The junction had 13 bases not matched to a gene; V was cut back by 7 bases and J by 2 bases. The CDR3 spells CASTSRQTGINYGYTF. In nucleotides, the CDR3 is TGTGCCAGCACTTCACGCCAGACAGGGATCAACTATGGCTACACCTTC.

The chain is built from TRBV7-3 and TRBJ1-1; 10 bases are shared with TRBD1. V was clipped by 4 bases and J by 1 base; unmatched bases: 6. The CDR3 runs to 16 residues. Germline loops: CDR1 SGHTA, CDR2 FQGTGA. CDR3 protein: CASSSPRQGANTEAFF. The CDR3 DNA follows: TGTGCCAGCAGCTCTCCTAGACAGGGGGCGAACACTGAAGCTTTCTTT.

The table lists this clonotype with many counts. The chain is built from TRBV7-2 and TRBJ2-2; D might be TRBD1 or TRBD2, each matching 5 bases. The germline V gene has CDR1 SGHTA and CDR2 FQGNSA. This CDR3 region has 13 residues. V lost 5 bases and J 11 bases, leaving 15 bases between the germline ends. The CDR3 loop reads CASSPRGPHELFF. The CDR3 nucleotides are TGTGCCAGCAGCCCCCGGGGACCTCACGAGCTGTTTTTT. Variable domain in full (rest from reference TRBV7-2 and TRBJ2-2): GAGVSQSPSNKVTEKGKDVELRCDPISGHTALYWYRQSLGQGLEFLIYFQGNSAPDKSGLPSDRFSAERTGGSVSTLTIQRTQQEDSAVYLCASSPRGPHELFFGEGSRLTVL.

The chain has TRBV5-1 and TRBJ2-3; D may be TRBD2 (5 bases). Per the germline V gene, CDR1 is SGHRS and CDR2 is YFSETQ. The V end was cut by 3 bases, the J end by 3 bases, with 17 bases between. The CDR3 has 16 residues. CDR3 in DNA: TGCGCCAGCAGCTCCCCCGGATCCCGGAGGACAGATACGCAGTATTTT. It codes for CASSSPGSRRTDTQYF.

This clonotype was counted only a few times. The J gene is TRBJ2-3, the V gene TRBV11-2; D may be TRBD1 or TRBD2 (5 bases each). The V gene lost 1 base and the J gene lost 6 bases, with 32 bases spanning the gap. The germline V gene has CDR1 SGHAT and CDR2 FQNNGV. The CDR3 covers 21 residues. CDR3 protein: CASSLAVGRGRAREARDTQYF. Written as DNA, the CDR3 is TGTGCCAGCAGCTTAGCAGTGGGTCGGGGACGGGCTCGCGAGGCGAGGGATACGCAGTATTTT.

The genes are TRBV29-1 and TRBJ1-1; possible D gene TRBD1, 6 bases. CDR1 SQVTM and CDR2 ANQGSEA come from the germline V gene. Trimming shortened V by 5 bases and J by 1 base, and 17 bases separated the two germline ends. The CDR3 loop spans 15 amino acids. CDR3 in DNA: TGCAGCGTTCCAGGGGTCGGTAAAAGGAACACTGAAGCTTTCTTT. As protein: CSVPGVGKRNTEAFF.